The TCR beta chain described here comes from a study of cytomegalovirus exposure and HLA in healthy donors. 13 Jbeta primers and 60 Vbeta primers were used for the PCR. Assay used: immunoSEQ multiplex PCR; TCRdb lists only in-frame clones, some missing. Of fewer than 120,000 clones listed, around 84% are singletons. The CDR3 covers 14 residues. The J segment lost 1 base and the V segment lost 4 bases, leaving 4 bases of the junction unmatched. CDR1 and CDR2 from the germline V gene are SGHDT and YYEEEE. Sequenced input: PBMCs. The receptor's source is a woman aged 30 to 39 in good health and CMV-seronegative. The J gene is TRBJ1-1, the V gene TRBV5-6, with 7 bases identical to TRBD1. CDR3 sequence (DNA): TGTGCCAGCAGCCCTGGGACAGCGAACACTGAAGCTTTCTTT. This gives the protein CASSPGTANTEAFF.